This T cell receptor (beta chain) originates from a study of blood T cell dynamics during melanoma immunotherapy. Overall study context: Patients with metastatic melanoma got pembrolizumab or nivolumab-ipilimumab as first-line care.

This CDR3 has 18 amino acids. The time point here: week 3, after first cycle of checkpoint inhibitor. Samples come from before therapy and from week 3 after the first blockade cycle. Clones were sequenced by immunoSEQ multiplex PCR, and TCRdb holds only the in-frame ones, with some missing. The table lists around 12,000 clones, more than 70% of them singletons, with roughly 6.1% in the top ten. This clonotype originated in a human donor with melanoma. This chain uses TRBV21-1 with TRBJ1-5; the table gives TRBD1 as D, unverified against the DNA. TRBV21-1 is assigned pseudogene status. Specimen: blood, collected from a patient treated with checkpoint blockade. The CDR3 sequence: CASSNGDRGDYSNQPQHF. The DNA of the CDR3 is TGTGCCAGCAGCAACGGGGACAGGGGGGATTATAGCAATCAGCCCCAGCATTTT.